A selection of T cell receptor beta chains follows, all from one sample in a study of blood T cell repertoires in COVID-19. Using immunoSEQ multiplex PCR, the repertoire was profiled, and TCRdb retains in-frame clones only, with some absent. The data hold a few hundred thousand clones, with 86% observed a single time. Sequenced input: PBMCs or T cells enriched from blood (not recorded which). These receptors were obtained from a man aged 25-45 years who had recovered from COVID-19. The CDR3 runs from the conserved cysteine through the conserved F or W. The D gene is left open where the match is weak. Clone size is stated in some rows and not others, as once, few, many or a class when expanded.

v_call	j_call	clone_size	d_call	cdr3_nt	cdr3_aa
TRBV3-1/TRBV3-2	TRBJ2-1	NA	TRBD1	TGTGCCAGCAGCCAAGGACAGGGTGGCAATGAGCAGTTCTTC	CASSQGQGGNEQFF
TRBV11-2	TRBJ2-7	few	NA	TGTGCCAGCACCTTGGGGGGGCCCCTGGGCTCCTACGAGCAGTACTTC	CASTLGGPLGSYEQYF
TRBV7-9	TRBJ2-1	NA	TRBD2	TGTGCCGCCCAACTAGCGGGGGGCTCCTACAATGAGCAGTTCTTC	CAAQLAGGSYNEQFF
TRBV2	TRBJ1-5	NA	TRBD1	TGTGCCAGCAGTCCACAGGGGGGGTATGAGCCCCAGCATTTT	CASSPQGGYEPQHF
TRBV5-4	TRBJ2-7	NA	TRBD2	TGTGCCAGCAGCGCTTGGACTAGCGGGGGGGGCGAGCAGTACTTC	CASSAWTSGGGEQYF
TRBV4-2	TRBJ2-1	NA	TRBD2	TGTGCCAGCAGCCGAGGAGCGGGAGGGGACAATGAGCAGTTCTTC	CASSRGAGGDNEQFF
TRBV5-1	TRBJ2-3	NA	TRBD2	TGCGCCAGCAGCTTGGGGGGACTAGCGGACACAGATACGCAGTATTTT	CASSLGGLADTDTQYF
TRBV5-6	TRBJ1-1	NA	NA	TGTGCCAGCAGCGGTGGGCGAATAAGGGCTTTCTTT	CASSGGRIRAFF
TRBV6-1	TRBJ2-3	NA	NA	TGTGCCAGCAGTGAAGACGGCCTAGGAGATACGCAGTATTTT	CASSEDGLGDTQYF
TRBV19	TRBJ1-5	NA	NA	TGTGCCAGTAGTATTGTGGGAGGTAGCAATCAGCCCCAGCATTTT	CASSIVGGSNQPQHF
TRBV3-1/TRBV3-2	TRBJ1-2	NA	NA	TGTGCCAGCAGCCAAGTCAACGGGGACTATGGCTACACCTTC	CASSQVNGDYGYTF
TRBV27	TRBJ1-2	NA	NA	TGTGCCAGCGGAAGTCCGGGGGGGGGCTATGGCTACACCTTC	CASGSPGGGYGYTF
TRBV20-1	TRBJ1-2	NA	NA	TGCAGTGCTACTTCCTCAGTTGGCTACACCTTC	CSATSSVGYTF
TRBV7-8	TRBJ2-1	NA	NA	TGTGCCAGCAGCCCCGCAGGGGCCTCTTACAATGAGCAGTTCTTC	CASSPAGASYNEQFF
TRBV4-1	TRBJ2-3	NA	TRBD2	TGCGCCAGCAGCCCCCTAGCGGGTACAGATACGCAGTATTTT	CASSPLAGTDTQYF
TRBV4-1	TRBJ2-3	NA	TRBD2	TGCGCCAGCAGCCACCCTGGGCCTAGCGGGGGGGATTTCACAGATACGCAGTATTTT	CASSHPGPSGGDFTDTQYF
TRBV25-1	TRBJ2-5	NA	NA	TGTGCCAGCAGCAATGCCGGTGTGTTCCAAGAGACCCAGTACTTC	CASSNAGVFQETQYF
TRBV6-5	TRBJ2-1	once	NA	TGTGCCAGCAGTTACTCTGGCCTAGATTACAATGAGCAGTTCTTC	CASSYSGLDYNEQFF
TRBV4-1	TRBJ1-3	NA	NA	TGCGCCAGCAGCCAATACAGCTCTGGAAACACCATATATTTT	CASSQYSSGNTIYF
TRBV12-3/TRBV12-4	TRBJ1-2	NA	NA	TGTGCCAGCAGTTTAGGGCATGGCTACACCTTC	CASSLGHGYTF
TRBV5-1	TRBJ1-1	NA	NA	TGCGCCAGCAGCCGAGATCGACAGTTTCTTTTCTTT	CASSRDRQFLFF
TRBV6-5	TRBJ1-2	many	NA	TGTGCCAGCAGGGGAGGGATTGGCAGCTATGGCTACACCTTC	CASRGGIGSYGYTF
TRBV2	TRBJ1-1	NA	NA	TGTGCCAGCAGTCCTCAGGGGTATCATGAAGCTTTCTTT	CASSPQGYHEAFF
TRBV10-2	TRBJ1-5	once	NA	TGCGCCAGCACCGGCAGGGGTGAGCAGCCCCAGCATTTT	CASTGRGEQPQHF
TRBV20-1	TRBJ2-1	NA	TRBD1	TGCAGTGCTAGTGTACAGGGGAATCTTCTTGGTGAGCAGTTCTTC	CSASVQGNLLGEQFF
TRBV5-6	TRBJ1-6	NA	NA	TGTGCCAGCAGCTTGGCGGCAGGGTTATGGGCACCCCTCCACTTT	CASSLAAGLWAPLHF
TRBV5-4	TRBJ2-2	NA	TRBD1	TGTGCCAGCAGCTGGGCCGGGACAGAGAACACCGGGGAGCTGTTTTTT	CASSWAGTENTGELFF
TRBV7-9	TRBJ1-1	NA	TRBD1	TGTGCCAGCAGCTTCGGACAGGGGCCCACCGCCACTGAAGCTTTCTTT	CASSFGQGPTATEAFF
TRBV6-4	TRBJ2-4	NA	NA	TGTGCCAGCACCTACTGGACAGTAGGCAAAAACATTCAGTACTTC	CASTYWTVGKNIQYF
TRBV5-1	TRBJ2-2	NA	TRBD2	TGCGCCAGCAGCGGGCTCCGCGGGGGGACCGGGGAGCTGTTTTTT	CASSGLRGGTGELFF
TRBV7-2	TRBJ2-7	NA	NA	TGTGCCAGCAGCTCCGGGTGGGGGCAAAGCTCCTACGAGCAGTACTTC	CASSSGWGQSSYEQYF
TRBV9	TRBJ1-1	NA	NA	TGTGCCAGCAGCGGCAGCTCGGGTTCTGAAGCTTTCTTT	CASSGSSGSEAFF
TRBV12-3/TRBV12-4	TRBJ1-5	NA	NA	TGTGCCAGCAGTTTAAGCGGGAATCAGCCCCAGCATTTT	CASSLSGNQPQHF
TRBV2	TRBJ2-7	NA	TRBD1	TGTGCCAGCGGACAGGGGCCCTCCTACGAGCAGTACTTC	CASGQGPSYEQYF
TRBV6-1	TRBJ2-7	NA	TRBD2	TGTGCCAGCAGTGAAGCGTCGGGATTCCCGGGACTAGCGGGAGGGTTCGCCTACGAGCAGTACTTC	CASSEASGFPGLAGGFAYEQYF
TRBV15	TRBJ2-5	many	TRBD2	TGTGCCACCAGCAGAGACGGGAGGGGAGAGACCCAGTACTTC	CATSRDGRGETQYF
TRBV27	TRBJ2-7	NA	NA	TGTGCCAGCAGTTTTCTAGGGGCCGAGCAGTACTTC	CASSFLGAEQYF
TRBV28	TRBJ2-5	NA	NA	TGTGCCAGCAGTTTCGCGGCCCCCGAGACCCAGTACTTC	CASSFAAPETQYF
TRBV5-1	TRBJ1-1	NA	NA	TGCGCCAGCAGCCCGGGGAGAGGCGGGGGCGGCACTGAAGCTTTCTTT	CASSPGRGGGGTEAFF
TRBV3-1/TRBV3-2	TRBJ2-3	NA	TRBD2	TGTGCCAGCAGCTTTTCGCCCTTGGTGGGAGGGCCTATCACAGATACGCAGTATTTT	CASSFSPLVGGPITDTQYF
TRBV6-5	TRBJ1-2	NA	NA	TGTGCCAGCCGGGGGAGGGGGGCCTCCTACGGGGCCTTC	CASRGRGASYGAF
TRBV5-1	TRBJ2-3	NA	NA	TGCGCCAGCTACCCACAAGGCACAGATACGCAGTATTTT	CASYPQGTDTQYF
TRBV10-3	TRBJ2-1	few	NA	TGTGCCATCAGTGACCCTACACGCGGACATGACAATGAGCAGTTCTTC	CAISDPTRGHDNEQFF
TRBV27	TRBJ2-2	once	TRBD1	TGTGCCAGCAGTTCGGTGGGGTTCGGACAGGGGACGAACACCGGGGAGCTGTTTTTT	CASSSVGFGQGTNTGELFF
TRBV30	TRBJ2-7	NA	NA	TGTGCCTGGAGTGGGACCTCGGGGGCCTACGAGCAGTACTTC	CAWSGTSGAYEQYF
TRBV19	TRBJ2-3	NA	NA	TGTGCCAGTAGGAGTTCAGGGTCAGATACGCAGTATTTT	CASRSSGSDTQYF
TRBV18	TRBJ2-1	NA	NA	TGTGCCAGCTCATCACAGGGAGATGAGCAGTTCTTC	CASSSQGDEQFF
TRBV28	TRBJ1-1	NA	NA	TGTGCCAGCAGTTTACCGGCGGGCACTGAAGCTTTCTTT	CASSLPAGTEAFF
TRBV7-8	TRBJ1-1	NA	NA	TGTGCCAGCAGCCCCCGGGGAGGAGCCTACACTGAAGCTTTCTTT	CASSPRGGAYTEAFF
TRBV30	TRBJ2-7	NA	TRBD1	TGTGCCTGGAGTAGGACCTCTTATCCGGGACAGGGCCACGAGCAGTACTTC	CAWSRTSYPGQGHEQYF
TRBV5-6	TRBJ2-2	NA	TRBD2	TGTGCCAGCAGCTTCCCATTGACTAGCGGGACTACCGGGGAGCTGTTTTTT	CASSFPLTSGTTGELFF
TRBV2	TRBJ2-7	NA	TRBD1	TGTGCCAGCAGTGTTGTCTCGGACAGGGTGGGACTCTACGAGCAGTACTTC	CASSVVSDRVGLYEQYF
TRBV4-2	TRBJ1-5	NA	TRBD1	TGTGCCAGCAGCCTAATGGACAGGGGGGTCGGACAGCCCCAGCATTTT	CASSLMDRGVGQPQHF
TRBV6-1	TRBJ2-1	NA	NA	TGTGCCAGCAGTGAAGCCCGCGGGCGCGGTGAGCAGTTCTTC	CASSEARGRGEQFF
TRBV19	TRBJ1-5	once	TRBD1	TGTGCCAGTAGTATAGCGACAGGGGGCTTTTCCAATCAGCCCCAGCATTTT	CASSIATGGFSNQPQHF
TRBV29-1	TRBJ2-5	NA	TRBD1	TGCAGCGTTGAACAACCCGAGGGGGCATGGCAAGAGACCCAGTACTTC	CSVEQPEGAWQETQYF
TRBV7-9	TRBJ1-2	NA	NA	TGTGCCAGCAGCCTGCGGGCAGGGACGGGTTTTAGCGGCTATGGCTACACCTTC	CASSLRAGTGFSGYGYTF